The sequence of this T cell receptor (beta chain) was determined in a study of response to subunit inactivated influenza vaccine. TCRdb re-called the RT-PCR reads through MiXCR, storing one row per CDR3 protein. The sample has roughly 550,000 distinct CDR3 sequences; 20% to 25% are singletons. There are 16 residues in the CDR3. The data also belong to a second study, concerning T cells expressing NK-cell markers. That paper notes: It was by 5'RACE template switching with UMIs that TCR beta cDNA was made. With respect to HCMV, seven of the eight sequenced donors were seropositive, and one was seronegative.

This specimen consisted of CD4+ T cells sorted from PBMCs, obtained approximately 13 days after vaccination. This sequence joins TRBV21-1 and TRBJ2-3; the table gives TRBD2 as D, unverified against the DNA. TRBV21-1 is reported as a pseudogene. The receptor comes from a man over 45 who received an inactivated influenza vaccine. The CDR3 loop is CASRATSGRAPDTQYF. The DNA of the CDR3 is TGTGCCAGCAGGGCGACTAGCGGGAGGGCTCCAGATACGCAGTATTTT.